These T cell receptor beta chains were read from a single sample in a study of long-term antiretroviral therapy in people with HIV. TCRdb's table, derived via immunoSEQ multiplex PCR, lists solely in-frame clones and lacks some. The sample has 14,000 or so clones, more than 65% seen once; the top ten hold 7.2%. The starting material was unsorted PBMCs, obtained 0.4 years after starting antiretroviral therapy. These receptors all come from a man aged 25 to 40 with HIV. CDR3s include the opening cysteine and the closing phenylalanine or tryptophan. A D gene is named only where the DNA matches it firmly. Clone size is stated in some rows and not others, as once, few, many or a class when expanded.

TRBV19	.	TRBJ1-1	14	once	CASTGVSVNTEAFF	TGTGCCAGTACGGGGGTATCGGTGAACACTGAAGCTTTCTTT
TRBV6-4	TRBD2	TRBJ2-3	15	.	CASSVGLALTDTQYF	TGTGCCAGCAGTGTGGGACTAGCCCTCACCGATACGCAGTATTTT
TRBV4-2	TRBD2	TRBJ2-7	16	.	CASSQGASGSKSEQYF	TGTGCCAGCAGCCAAGGAGCCAGCGGGAGTAAAAGTGAGCAGTACTTC
TRBV6-6	TRBD1	TRBJ1-1	15	.	CASSSDREPFLEAFF	TGTGCCAGCAGTTCGGACAGGGAGCCCTTTCTTGAAGCTTTCTTT
TRBV11-3	TRBD2	TRBJ2-5	17	.	CASSLGLAGPYQETQYF	TGTGCCAGCAGCCTGGGACTAGCGGGGCCGTACCAAGAGACCCAGTACTTC
TRBV13	.	TRBJ2-7	12	.	CASSAQRYEQYF	TGTGCCAGCAGCGCCCAGCGGTACGAGCAGTACTTC
TRBV7-9	.	TRBJ1-2	13	.	CASSFTGNYGYTF	TGTGCCAGCAGTTTTACAGGGAACTATGGCTACACCTTC
TRBV7-2	.	TRBJ1-5	15	few	CASSLAPGVGQPQHF	TGTGCCAGCAGCTTAGCGCCGGGAGTAGGGCAGCCCCAGCATTTT
TRBV11-1	TRBD1	TRBJ2-7	15	.	CASSLGSGQGNEQYF	TGTGCCAGCAGCTTAGGTTCGGGACAGGGAAACGAGCAGTACTTC
TRBV27	.	TRBJ1-2	14	.	CASSPTGTARGYTF	TGTGCCAGCAGTCCGACCGGGACGGCACGTGGCTACACCTTC
TRBV18	.	TRBJ1-1	13	.	CASSPTDNTEAFF	TGTGCCAGCTCACCGACAGACAACACTGAAGCTTTCTTT
TRBV4-1	TRBD2	TRBJ2-1	21	.	CASSQDRPGASGANSYNEQFF	TGCGCCAGCAGCCAAGATCGTCCAGGGGCTAGCGGGGCCAACTCCTACAATGAGCAGTTCTTC
TRBV6-5	TRBD1	TRBJ1-1	15	.	CASMSGGTGNTEAFF	TGTGCCAGCATGTCAGGGGGCACGGGGAACACTGAAGCTTTCTTT
TRBV21-1	.	TRBJ1-5	15	.	CASSTRQGSDQPQHF	TGTGCCAGCAGCACCCGACAGGGAAGCGATCAGCCCCAGCATTTT
TRBV28	.	TRBJ2-5	16	.	CASSLLIIRAKETQYF	TGTGCCAGCAGTTTGCTAATAATCCGGGCTAAAGAGACCCAGTACTTC
TRBV21-1	.	TRBJ1-5	13	.	CASSPGPTQPQHF	TGTGCCAGCAGCCCCGGACCCACGCAGCCCCAGCATTTT
TRBV7-9	.	TRBJ2-1	13	.	CASSLTGAREQFF	TGTGCCAGCAGCTTAACAGGCGCTCGAGAGCAGTTCTTC
TRBV28	.	TRBJ1-1	12	.	CASSLGEPEAFF	TGTGCCAGCAGTTTAGGGGAACCTGAAGCTTTCTTT
TRBV7-9	TRBD2	TRBJ2-7	15	.	CASSLPPGLAYEQYF	TGTGCCAGCAGCTTACCCCCGGGACTAGCATACGAGCAGTACTTC
TRBV2	TRBD1	TRBJ1-2	14	.	CASSEAGGGGGYTF	TGTGCCAGCAGTGAAGCCGGAGGGGGCGGTGGCTACACCTTC
TRBV13	TRBD1	TRBJ2-3	15	.	CASSLRDRAGDTQYF	TGTGCCAGCAGCTTAAGGGACAGGGCGGGAGATACGCAGTATTTT
TRBV7-2	TRBD1	TRBJ1-4	15	.	CASTLGQGFNEKLFF	TGTGCCAGCACCTTAGGACAGGGCTTTAATGAAAAACTGTTTTTT
TRBV11-2	TRBD2	TRBJ2-7	16	.	CASSHGAGRSSYEQYF	TGTGCCAGCAGCCATGGCGCCGGGAGGAGCTCCTACGAGCAGTACTTC
TRBV6-5	.	TRBJ2-2	13	.	CASTQGYTGELFF	TGTGCCAGCACCCAGGGGTACACCGGGGAGCTGTTTTTT
TRBV6-5	TRBD1	TRBJ1-1	14	.	CASSRDRMNTEAFF	TGTGCCAGCAGTAGGGACAGAATGAACACTGAAGCTTTCTTT
TRBV2	.	TRBJ1-1	14	.	CARGGAGSSTEAFF	TGTGCCAGAGGGGGGGCAGGGAGTAGCACTGAAGCTTTCTTT
TRBV10-3	TRBD2	TRBJ2-7	16	.	CAISESGGLAGLEQYF	TGTGCCATCAGTGAGTCTGGGGGACTAGCGGGACTCGAGCAGTACTTC
TRBV10-3	TRBD1	TRBJ2-6	21	.	CAITKEVGGTGDNSGANVLTF	TGTGCCATCACCAAGGAAGTTGGGGGGACAGGGGATAACTCTGGGGCCAACGTCCTGACTTTC
TRBV7-8	.	TRBJ1-5	16	.	CASSQGAGGSNQPQHF	TGTGCCAGCAGCCAAGGCGCGGGGGGAAGCAATCAGCCCCAGCATTTT
TRBV6-5	.	TRBJ1-1	13	once	CASGGEKNTEAFF	TGTGCCTCGGGGGGCGAAAAAAACACTGAAGCTTTCTTT
TRBV27	.	TRBJ2-5	12	.	CASSYPGETQYF	TGTGCCAGCAGTTACCCCGGGGAGACCCAGTACTTC
TRBV6-5	TRBD2	TRBJ2-3	15	.	CASSYSGTSTDTQYF	TGTGCCAGCAGTTACAGCGGGACTAGCACAGATACGCAGTATTTT
TRBV4-1	TRBD2	TRBJ2-7	16	.	CASSQLAGESSYEQYF	TGCGCCAGCAGCCAGTTAGCGGGTGAGAGCTCCTACGAGCAGTACTTC
TRBV25-1	.	TRBJ2-5	12	.	CASSTGGETQYF	TGTGCCAGCAGTACGGGTGGAGAGACCCAGTACTTC
TRBV9	.	TRBJ2-5	13	.	CASSGLTGETQYF	TGTGCCAGCAGCGGTCTAACAGGGGAGACCCAGTACTTC
TRBV7-3	.	TRBJ2-1	13	few	CASSARLYNEQFF	TGTGCCAGCAGCGCCCGACTCTACAATGAGCAGTTCTTC
TRBV4-2	TRBD1	TRBJ1-3	14	.	CASSSGTAGNTIYF	TGTGCCAGCAGCTCCGGGACAGCTGGAAACACCATATATTTT
TRBV5-6	TRBD1	TRBJ1-4	15	.	CASSGRDRANEKLFF	TGTGCCAGCAGCGGGAGGGACAGGGCGAATGAAAAACTGTTTTTT
TRBV2	.	TRBJ2-3	15	.	CASSGKQGYADTQYF	TGTGCCAGCAGTGGTAAACAGGGTTACGCAGATACGCAGTATTTT
TRBV19	.	TRBJ2-3	12	.	CATRTDPDTQYF	TGTGCCACCCGGACAGACCCCGATACGCAGTATTTT
TRBV30	.	TRBJ1-2	13	.	CAWSSGGGYGYTF	TGTGCCTGGAGCAGTGGGGGGGGCTATGGCTACACCTTC
TRBV5-1	.	TRBJ2-2	13	.	CASSPDTVEELFF	TGCGCCAGCAGCCCCGACACCGTGGAGGAGCTGTTTTTT
TRBV5-1	TRBD1	TRBJ1-6	15	once	CASSLEGAHNSPLHF	TGCGCCAGCAGCTTGGAGGGGGCTCATAATTCACCCCTCCACTTT
TRBV28	TRBD2	TRBJ2-7	15	.	CASSSPFGGSDEQYF	TGTGCCAGCAGTTCCCCTTTCGGCGGGAGTGACGAGCAGTACTTC
TRBV28	TRBD1	TRBJ1-3	19	.	CASSFWGRTGGNSGNTIYF	TGTGCCAGCAGTTTTTGGGGTCGGACAGGGGGAAACTCTGGAAACACCATATATTTT
TRBV7-2	.	TRBJ2-5	17	once	CASSLRGGRPREETQYF	TGTGCCAGCAGTCTAAGGGGCGGGCGACCTAGGGAAGAGACCCAGTACTTC
TRBV27	.	TRBJ1-1	16	.	CASSLLEGGTNTEAFF	TGTGCCAGCAGTTTATTGGAGGGGGGAACGAACACTGAAGCTTTCTTT
TRBV19	.	TRBJ1-5	13	.	CASRPGAAQPQHF	TGTGCCAGTAGACCGGGGGCAGCTCAGCCCCAGCATTTT
TRBV28	.	TRBJ1-4	15	.	CASRAWDATNEKLFF	TGTGCCAGCAGAGCATGGGATGCAACTAATGAAAAACTGTTTTTT
TRBV28	.	TRBJ2-3	15	.	CASSLLSSEVDTQYF	TGTGCCAGCAGTTTACTGAGTAGCGAGGTAGATACGCAGTATTTT
TRBV28	.	TRBJ1-1	14	.	CASFGKKGGTEAFF	TGTGCCAGCTTTGGTAAAAAAGGTGGGACTGAAGCTTTCTTT
TRBV5-4	.	TRBJ2-7	17	.	CASSLGSGGSGFREQYF	TGTGCCAGCAGCTTGGGTTCGGGGGGCTCGGGGTTTAGGGAGCAGTACTTC
TRBV2	.	TRBJ2-2	15	.	CASSRDNTNTGELFF	TGTGCCAGCAGCCGGGACAACACGAACACCGGGGAGCTGTTTTTT